A single sample gave rise to the 25 T cell receptor beta chains below, sequenced in a study of cytomegalovirus exposure and HLA in healthy donors. Some clones are missing from TCRdb's copy, which holds only in-frame ones; the method was immunoSEQ multiplex PCR. The profile covers 300,000 to 450,000 clones, with more than 80% appearing a single time and approximately 0.86% taken by the ten largest. Sequencing was performed on PBMCs. These receptors originate from a woman under 30 in good health and CMV-seronegative.

V usage is TRBV4-1 and J usage is TRBJ2-7; 7 bases are a match to TRBD1. Trimming took 5 bases from V and 5 from J; bases not matched to a gene: 6. CDR1 is MGHRA and CDR2 is YSYEKL in the germline V gene. The CDR3 loop spans 13 amino acids. CDR3 sequence: CASSSTGINEQYF. CDR3 bases: TGCGCCAGCAGCTCGACAGGGATCAACGAGCAGTACTTC.

The V call is TRBV27, the J call TRBJ2-7, with 8 bases that match TRBD2. V dropped 5 bases and J dropped 4; count of bases not matched to a gene: 7. CDR1 is MNHEY and CDR2 is SMNVEV in the germline V gene (reference sequence). The CDR3 extends over 14 amino acids. This CDR3 reads CASSIGSSGYEQYF. CDR3 in DNA: TGTGCCAGCAGTATAGGGTCTAGCGGGTACGAGCAGTACTTC.

V gene TRBV11-2 combines with J gene TRBJ2-3, with 12 bases aligning to TRBD2. CDR3 length equals 16 residues. Per the germline V gene, CDR1 is SGHAT and CDR2 is FQNNGV. Losses at the gene ends were 5 bases for V and 2 bases for J; bases not matched to a gene: 5. The CDR3 DNA follows: TGTGCCAGCAGCCTCCTAGCGGGGGGGACCACAGATACGCAGTATTTT. It encodes CASSLLAGGTTDTQYF.

The chain carries TRBV30 and TRBJ2-1, with 8 bases identical to TRBD2. Unmatched junction bases numbered 11, after V lost 2 bases and J lost 8 bases. The CDR3 sequence is 15 residues long. Germline lookup yields CDR1 GTSNPN and CDR2 SVGIG (reference sequence). CDR3 coding DNA: TGTGCCTGGAGTTATGGCGGGAGGACCGCCCATGAGCAGTTCTTC. Translation: CAWSYGGRTAHEQFF.

The rearrangement links TRBV19 to TRBJ1-1; 8 bases agree with TRBD1. Trimming removed 6 bases from V and 2 bases from J; junction bases left unmatched: 14. The length of the CDR3 is 17 residues. From germline, CDR1 is LNHDA and CDR2 SQIVND (reference sequence). CDR3 loop: CASRLEEAGGLNTEAFF. CDR3 in DNA: TGTGCCAGTAGATTAGAGGAGGCAGGGGGCTTAAACACTGAAGCTTTCTTT.

In this sample, this clone turned up once. The sample carries other DNA sequences with the same CDR3. This chain joins TRBV28 and TRBJ1-1, with unresolved D. Trimming pared 3 bases from V and 5 bases from J, leaving 7 bases between. The CDR3 sequence is 12 residues long. CDR1 and CDR2 from the germline V gene are MDHEN and SYDVKM. The CDR3: CASSLGRTEAFF. CDR3 sequence (DNA): TGTGCCAGCAGTTTGGGGAGGACTGAAGCTTTCTTT.

Comments on this clone: Within the sample, other DNA sequences also encode this same CDR3. The rearrangement links TRBV5-4 to TRBJ2-7; the D is unclear. CDR1 and CDR2 (germline): SGHNT, YYREEE (reference sequence). The CDR3 extends over 12 amino acids. Between the trimmed V and J ends, which lost 2 bases and 3 bases, there was a span of 6 bases. For the CDR3, the DNA is TGTGCCAGCAGCTTAGGCGGCTACGAGCAGTACTTC. This encodes CASSLGGYEQYF.

The chain combines TRBV5-1 with TRBJ2-3; 13 nucleotides agree with TRBD2. V trimming: 2 bases; J trimming: 6 bases; junction bases outside the gene matches: 3. This CDR3 contains 15 residues. Germline loops: CDR1 SGHRS, CDR2 YFSETQ. The CDR3 sequence is CASSFTSGGEDTQYF. In nucleotides, the CDR3 is TGCGCCAGCAGCTTTACTAGCGGGGGGGAGGATACGCAGTATTTT.

This chain joins TRBV6-6 and TRBJ2-2; D uncertain. Germline V gene sequence: CDR1 MNHNY, CDR2 SVGAGI (reference sequence). The CDR3 spans 11 residues. Between the trimmed V and J ends, which lost 7 bases and 7 bases, there was a span of 7 bases. CDR3 amino acids: CASTASGELFF. DNA of the CDR3: TGTGCCAGCACGGCTAGCGGGGAGCTGTTTTTT.

The chain recombines TRBV18 with TRBJ1-2, with 9 bases matching TRBD1. The CDR3 loop spans 14 amino acids. Germline CDR1 KGHSH, CDR2 LQKENI. Germline trimming cut 4 bases from V and 4 bases from J; bases unmatched to any gene: 4. The CDR3 DNA follows: TGTGCCAGCTCACTGCGGGGACAGGGCTATGGCTACACCTTC. The encoded protein is CASSLRGQGYGYTF.

This clone has more than one count but fewer than ten. The sample carries other DNA sequences with the same CDR3. This chain joins TRBV27 and TRBJ1-2; tentatively, D is TRBD1 (6 bases). Trimming pared 9 bases from V and 0 bases from J, leaving 11 bases between. The CDR3 has 13 amino acids. The germline V gene has CDR1 MNHEY and CDR2 SMNVEV (reference sequence). In nucleotides, the CDR3 is TGTGCCAGTACACAGGGACCTAACTATGGCTACACCTTC. Amino acids: CASTQGPNYGYTF.

This chain links TRBV9 with TRBJ1-1; D remains unclear. CDR3 size: 12 residues. With 3 bases removed from V and 3 bases from J, the gap between germline ends came to 6 bases. Germline lookup yields CDR1 SGDLS and CDR2 YYNGEE. CDR3 DNA sequence: TGTGCCAGCAGCGCCCTTGACACTGAAGCTTTCTTT. It translates to CASSALDTEAFF.

The V gene is TRBV5-6, the J gene TRBJ1-4; D may be TRBD1 (6 bases). Germline-derived CDR1 and CDR2 are SGHDT and YYEEEE. Trimming removed 2 bases from V and 7 bases from J, with 15 bases in between. CDR3 length: 15 amino acids. CDR3 protein: CASSLQGSGGEKLFF. CDR3 DNA: TGTGCCAGCAGCTTACAGGGCTCGGGGGGTGAAAAACTGTTTTTT.

This clone was seen a few times. The V and J genes are TRBV27 and TRBJ1-1, with no clear D. V was trimmed by 5 bases and J by 5 bases, leaving 9 bases between them. Looked up from germline, CDR1 is MNHEY and CDR2 is SMNVEV (reference sequence). The CDR3 sequence is 12 residues long. The CDR3 DNA follows: TGTGCCAGCAGTCCCTTCGGGACTGAAGCTTTCTTT. It is translated as CASSPFGTEAFF.

The V gene is TRBV6-1, the J gene TRBJ1-5, with a weak D call TRBD1 (6 bases). Trimming shortened V by 4 bases and J by 0 bases, and 16 bases separated the two germline ends. CDR1 MNHNS and CDR2 SASEGT come from the germline V gene. This CDR3 has 17 residues. The DNA for the CDR3 is TGTGCCAGCAGTGCAAATAGGGACACCTTTAGCAATCAGCCCCAGCATTTT. This codes for CASSANRDTFSNQPQHF.

The rearrangement uses TRBV5-1 and TRBJ1-2, with 9 bases identical to TRBD1. The CDR3 is 14 residues long. Germline CDR1 SGHRS, CDR2 YFSETQ. Trimming at V came to 4 bases and at J to 4 bases, leaving 5 bases not matched to a gene. CDR3 nucleotide sequence: TGCGCCAGCAGCCCCCCGGGACAGGGCTATGGCTACACCTTC. Translated, it gives CASSPPGQGYGYTF.

In DNA form, the CDR3 reads TGTGCCAGCAACGGGGAGGTCAATCAGCCCCAGCATTTT. Amino acid sequence: CASNGEVNQPQHF. V and J are TRBV6-1 and TRBJ1-5, with unresolved D. Germline lookup yields CDR1 MNHNS and CDR2 SASEGT. Trimming cost V 7 bases and J 3 bases, with 10 bases left between them. The CDR3 length is 13 residues.

The chain links TRBV2 to TRBJ2-5; perhaps TRBD2 as D (6 bases). V was clipped by 1 base and J by 2 bases, with 14 bases between them. Looked up from germline, CDR1 is SNHLY and CDR2 is FYNNEI. This CDR3 contains 16 residues. Here the CDR3 DNA reads TGTGCCAGCAGTGAAGTGGGGACTTCGGGACAAGAGACCCAGTACTTC. This translates into CASSEVGTSGQETQYF. The full variable domain, rest sourced from reference TRBV2 and TRBJ2-5, is EPEVTQTPSHQVTQMGQEVILRCVPISNHLYFYWYRQILGQKVEFLVSFYNNEISEKSEIFDDQFSVERPDGSNFTLKIRSTKLEDSAMYFCASSEVGTSGQETQYFGPGTRLLVL.

The V gene is TRBV29-1, the J gene TRBJ2-7, with D perhaps TRBD1 (5 bases). This CDR3 contains 12 residues. Trimming stripped 5 bases from V and 3 bases from J, with 11 bases between. CDR1 is SQVTM, CDR2 ANQGSEA, per germline. The DNA for the CDR3 is TGCAGCGTTAGTAGGGGATTCTACGAGCAGTACTTC. It codes for CSVSRGFYEQYF.

V usage is TRBV14 and J usage is TRBJ2-3, with unresolved D. CDR1 is SGHDN and CDR2 is FVKESK in the germline V gene. The CDR3 covers 13 residues. V lost 1 base and J 3 bases, leaving 5 bases between the germline ends. The CDR3 region is CASSQVPTDTQYF. CDR3 nucleotide sequence: TGTGCCAGCAGCCAAGTTCCAACAGATACGCAGTATTTT.

V and J are TRBV28 and TRBJ1-1; TRBD1 might be the D (6 bases). V lost 2 bases, J lost 8 bases, and 12 bases lay in between. CDR1 MDHEN and CDR2 SYDVKM come from the germline V gene. CDR3 length: 13 residues. CDR3 DNA sequence: TGTGCCAGCAGTTTACCGGGACATAGCGAAGCTTTCTTT. Translating gives CASSLPGHSEAFF.

The chain employs TRBV7-9 and TRBJ2-7; unclear D gene. V gave up 6 bases and J gave up 0 bases, with 12 bases separating them. This CDR3 is 14 amino acids long. Per germline, CDR1 SEHNR and CDR2 FQNEAQ (reference sequence). CDR3 protein: CASSLSANSYEQYF. In nucleotides, the CDR3 is TGTGCCAGCAGTCTAAGCGCGAACTCCTACGAGCAGTACTTC.

This clone was picked up a small number of times. The chain recombines TRBV4-1 with TRBJ2-7; unclear D gene. Germline V gives CDR1 MGHRA, CDR2 YSYEKL. V lost 0 bases, J lost 2 bases, and 5 bases lay in between. The CDR3 runs to 13 residues. The CDR3 protein is CASSQDSPYEQYF. The CDR3 region has the DNA TGCGCCAGCAGCCAAGACTCCCCCTACGAGCAGTACTTC.

The chain joins TRBV5-4 to TRBJ2-7; TRBD1 agrees at 9 bases. Germline CDR1 SGHNT, CDR2 YYREEE (reference sequence). This CDR3 spans 18 amino acids. J lost 0 bases, V lost 3 bases, and 13 bases had no gene match. This chain's CDR3 is CASSSPPGQGSGSYEQYF. The CDR3 region has the DNA TGTGCCAGCAGCTCACCGCCGGGACAGGGTTCGGGCTCCTACGAGCAGTACTTC.

This rearrangement joins TRBV27 to TRBJ2-2, with a possible D match to TRBD1 (5 bases). Per the germline V gene, CDR1 is MNHEY and CDR2 is SMNVEV (reference sequence). The ends were cut back, 4 bases at V and 0 bases at J, with 15 bases in the middle. The CDR3 has 17 residues. As DNA, the CDR3 is TGTGCCAGCAGTTCGAGACGAGACAGTACGAACACCGGGGAGCTGTTTTTT. Encoded protein: CASSSRRDSTNTGELFF.